This T cell receptor beta chain was captured in a study of T-cell reconstitution after alpha-beta-depleted transplantation in children. Study outcomes and limitations: T-cell counts and diversity at one year following transplant were attributed mainly to newly produced T cells. Surviving recipient T cells and thymic progenitors underlay high day-60 TCRbeta diversity in some patients. Reportedly, alpha-beta T cells present about two months post-transplant originated from several hundred expanded clones of graft origin.

This clonotype occurred many times. Its antigen is still unknown. CDR1 is SGHRS and CDR2 is YFSETQ in the germline V gene. Trimming removed 3 bases from V and 4 bases from J, with 10 bases in between. The CDR3 spans 13 residues. During its preparation, the TCRbeta library received unique molecular identifiers. TCRdb re-derived calls from the PCR reads in MiXCR, one entry per CDR3 protein. The table has hundreds of thousands of distinct CDR3 sequences, 8.2% seen once. This TCR derives from a male patient aged 10-17 years who had a stem cell transplant for acute lymphoblastic leukemia, so the T cells may come from the graft donor. The sample consisted of PBMCs, mostly from graft donor cells, taken 180 days after TCRalphabeta/CD19-depleted stem cell transplant. The chain employs TRBV5-1 and TRBJ1-1; D gene ambiguous. DNA for the CDR3: TGCGCCAGCAGCTGGGGTAGGGCCACTGAAGCTTTCTTT. Its translation is CASSWGRATEAFF.